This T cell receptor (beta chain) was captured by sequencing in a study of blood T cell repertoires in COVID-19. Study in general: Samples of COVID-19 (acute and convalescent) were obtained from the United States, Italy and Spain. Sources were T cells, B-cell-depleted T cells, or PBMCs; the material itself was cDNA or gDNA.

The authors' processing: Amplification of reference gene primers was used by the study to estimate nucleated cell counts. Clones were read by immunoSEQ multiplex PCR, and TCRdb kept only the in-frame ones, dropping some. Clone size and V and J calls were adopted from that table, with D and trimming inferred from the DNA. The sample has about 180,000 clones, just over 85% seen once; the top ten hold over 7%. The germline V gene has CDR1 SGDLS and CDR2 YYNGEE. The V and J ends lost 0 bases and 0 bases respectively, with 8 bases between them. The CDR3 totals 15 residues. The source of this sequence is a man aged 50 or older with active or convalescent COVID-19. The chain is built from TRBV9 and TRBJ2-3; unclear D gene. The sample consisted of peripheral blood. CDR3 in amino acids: CASSVGLLSTDTQYF. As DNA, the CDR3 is TGTGCCAGCAGCGTAGGTCTACTGAGCACAGATACGCAGTATTTT.